One TCR beta chain is described in this entry. The sample is drawn from a study of cytomegalovirus exposure and HLA in healthy donors. PCR amplification relied on 60 Vbeta primers (plus 13 Jbeta primers). Method: immunoSEQ multiplex PCR; TCRdb's copy keeps in-frame clones and lacks some. Here the sample spans about 200,000 clones, 86% being singletons. V lost 2 bases and J lost 4, with 8 bases in between. In germline, CDR1 is SGHVS, CDR2 FNYEAQ. The CDR3 totals 14 residues. This TCR was sampled from a woman aged 30 to 39 in good health and CMV-seronegative. V usage is TRBV7-6 and J usage is TRBJ2-2, with D perhaps TRBD2 (5 bases). Sequenced sample: PBMCs. For the CDR3, the DNA is TGTGCCAGCAGCTTAAGCGGAGCCACCGGGGAGCTGTTTTTT. This sequence encodes CASSLSGATGELFF. Looking up the rest from reference TRBV7-6 and TRBJ2-2 gives the full variable domain: GAGVSQSPRYKVTKRGQDVALRCDPISGHVSLYWYRQALGQGPEFLTYFNYEAQQDKSGLPNDRFSAERPEGSISTLTIQRTEQRDSAMYRCASSLSGATGELFFGEGSRLTVL.